This T cell receptor beta chain was captured in a study of T-cell reconstitution after alpha-beta-depleted transplantation in children. Study findings and constraints: When one year had passed after transplant, most T-cell counts and diversity came from newly produced T cells. There were reportedly several hundred expanded graft clones from which alpha-beta T cells came about two months after transplant.

Many counts were recorded for this clonotype. What it binds is not known. Preparation of the TCRbeta library used unique molecular identifiers. TCRdb called the PCR reads again in MiXCR, with one record for every CDR3 protein. This sample has about 110,000 distinct CDR3 sequences; 23% occur once, and the top ten carry under 12%. Sequencing was performed on PBMCs, mostly from graft donor cells, taken 180 days after TCRalphabeta/CD19-depleted stem cell transplant. The TCR comes from a male patient aged 2-15 years who had a stem cell transplant for chronic granulomatous disease, so the T cells may come from the graft donor.

CDR3 DNA: TGTGCCAGCAGTTTATTCCGGGACAGCTCCTACGAGCAGTACTTC. It specifies CASSLFRDSSYEQYF. The chain recombines TRBV28 with TRBJ2-7, with 7 bases aligning to TRBD1. The trim removed 1 base at V and 0 bases at J, leaving 3 bases unmatched. The CDR3 is made up of 15 amino acids. From germline, CDR1 is MDHEN and CDR2 SYDVKM.